The clone carrying this TCR beta chain was recorded at least ten times. Its antigen is not identified. The sample originates from a study of response to subunit inactivated influenza vaccine. General observations from the study: The authors proposed limited new T cell recruitment per seasonal influenza vaccination.

A single record per CDR3 protein comes from TCRdb applying MiXCR to the RT-PCR reads. Found here are a few hundred thousand distinct CDR3 sequences, just over 20% of them singletons; the top ten hold roughly 10%. Trimming pared 7 bases from V and 2 bases from J, leaving 15 bases between. Germline CDR1 reads MDHEN; CDR2 reads SYDVKM. The CDR3 has 14 amino acids. The receptor was derived from a man aged 50 to 75 who received an inactivated influenza vaccine. The chain combines TRBV28 with TRBJ2-7; TRBD1 or TRBD2 may be the D gene (5 bases each). The sample in question was PBMCs from blood, obtained about 20 months after vaccination. The CDR3 DNA is TGTGCCAGCAAACCAGGGACGCGTGCCTACGAGCAGTACTTC. As protein: CASKPGTRAYEQYF.